Listed below are T cell receptor beta chains from one sample, sequenced in a study of shared clonotypes between healthy human individuals. Profiling relied on immunoSEQ multiplex PCR, and the TCRdb table lists in-frame clones only, not all of them. The sample consists of fewer than 600,000 clones, around 78% of them appearing once. Sequenced material: PBMCs. The receptor set was obtained from a middle-aged woman in good health. Some clones in this sample may be carry-over from other donors' samples. Both conserved end residues are part of each CDR3. D genes are given only for firm matches. Part of the rows lack a size; the others show once, few, many or a class for expanded clones.

cdr3_nt	cdr3_aa	d_call	v_call	j_call	clone_size
TGTGCCAGCAGCTTAGTACAGGGTTCCTACGAGCAGTACTTC	CASSLVQGSYEQYF	.	TRBV11-2	TRBJ2-7	.
TGTGCCAGCACTCCGGGACTAGCGGTTTACAATGAGCAGTTCTTC	CASTPGLAVYNEQFF	TRBD2	TRBV28	TRBJ2-1	.
TGTGCCTGGGCAGGGGGACGCTCTGGAAACACCATATATTTT	CAWAGGRSGNTIYF	TRBD1	TRBV30	TRBJ1-3	once
TGTGCCATCAGCCCCTCTAGCGGCCTTTACGAGCAGTACTTC	CAISPSSGLYEQYF	TRBD2	TRBV10-3	TRBJ2-7	.
TGCGCCAGCAGCCAAGATTATCGGGGGGATTCGGACTCTGGGGCCAACGTCCTGACTTTC	CASSQDYRGDSDSGANVLTF	TRBD2	TRBV4-1	TRBJ2-6	.
TGTGCCAGCAGCTTAGGGCCAATAAGATACGAGCAGTACTTC	CASSLGPIRYEQYF	.	TRBV11-2	TRBJ2-7	.
TGTGCCAGCAGCCCAATACAGAACACCGGGGAGCTGTTTTTT	CASSPIQNTGELFF	.	TRBV5-6	TRBJ2-2	few
TGTGCCAGCAGTTTCGGAGGAGGGGGGCTCGCCGGGGAGCTGTTTTTT	CASSFGGGGLAGELFF	.	TRBV27	TRBJ2-2	.
TGCGCCAGCAGCTTGGGCGGGAGGGACAATGAGCAGTTCTTC	CASSLGGRDNEQFF	TRBD2	TRBV5-1	TRBJ2-1	.
TGTGCCAGCAGTGACTCGGGGGTTGGCTCCTACAATGAGCAGTTCTTC	CASSDSGVGSYNEQFF	.	TRBV6-4	TRBJ2-1	few
TGTGCCAGCACGTCCCGACCAAATCCCTACGAGCAGTACTTC	CASTSRPNPYEQYF	.	TRBV28	TRBJ2-7	.
TGTGCCAGCTCACCCGGGACAGGGAATCAGCCCCAGCATTTT	CASSPGTGNQPQHF	TRBD1	TRBV18	TRBJ1-5	few
TGTGCCAGCAGCTTCTACAGAGACTTAGCCAAAAACATTCAGTACTTC	CASSFYRDLAKNIQYF	.	TRBV7-9	TRBJ2-4	.
TGCAGCGTTGAGGTCGGGGGGTACCATGAGCAGTTCTTC	CSVEVGGYHEQFF	TRBD2	TRBV29-1	TRBJ2-1	.
TGTGCCAGCAGCTCACAGGGCACTTCCCAAGAGACCCAGTACTTC	CASSSQGTSQETQYF	.	TRBV13	TRBJ2-5	.
TGTGCCATCAAAGGGGGACAGGGGTTGTACGAGCAGTACTTC	CAIKGGQGLYEQYF	TRBD1	TRBV10-3	TRBJ2-7	.
TGTGCCAGCAGCCCACTGGCGGGAGGGCCGGGGACCGGGGAGCTGTTTTTT	CASSPLAGGPGTGELFF	TRBD2	TRBV9	TRBJ2-2	.
TGCAGCACGAGACAGGGGGATGATTCACCCCTCCACTTT	CSTRQGDDSPLHF	TRBD1	TRBV29-1	TRBJ1-6	.
TGTGCCAGTAGTACGTGGGGGAGTGGCACCGGGGAGCTGTTTTTT	CASSTWGSGTGELFF	.	TRBV19	TRBJ2-2	.
TGTGCCAGCAGCCCCCCCGGGGTGAGGAACACTGAAGCTTTCTTT	CASSPPGVRNTEAFF	.	TRBV6-5	TRBJ1-1	.
TGTGCCAGCAGCTTAATGGCGGGGGACCCCTACAATGAGCAGTTCTTC	CASSLMAGDPYNEQFF	TRBD2	TRBV7-3	TRBJ2-1	.
TGTGCCAGCTCACCACTCCCCTATAATTCACCCCTCCACTTT	CASSPLPYNSPLHF	.	TRBV18	TRBJ1-6	.
TGTGCCAGCTCAGCCACGACAGGGTTCAAAAACATTCAGTACTTC	CASSATTGFKNIQYF	TRBD1	TRBV18	TRBJ2-4	.
TGTGCCTGGAGTGCCGGGAATTCCTACGAGCAGTACTTC	CAWSAGNSYEQYF	.	TRBV30	TRBJ2-7	.